A single sample gave rise to the 16 T cell receptor beta chains below, sequenced in a study of blood T cells in healthy people across ages (dated by TCRdb to between 2015 and 2016). The protocol used for the library was 5' RACE. The listed sequencing device is Illumina HiSeq 2500. The second PCR ran for about 6 to 12 cycles and used a J-beta primer mix along with a sample-barcoded 5' primer. Using fastp at Q25 and MiXCR, TCRdb reprocessed the public reads and kept productive beta chains. Rows matching on CDR3 protein sequence are summarized as one entry with the most common DNA and genes. Present in this sample are about 770,000 distinct CDR3 sequences, around 45% of which were seen just once. Around 21% of the sample is taken by the ten largest. The sample was blood. These receptors were obtained from a man between 60 and 75 years old in good health.

The V and J genes are TRBV27 and TRBJ2-3, with TRBD2 as a possible D gene (5 bases). Trimming shortened V by 4 bases and J by 8 bases, and 13 bases separated the two germline ends. Germline V gives CDR1 MNHEY, CDR2 SMNVEV (reference sequence). This CDR3 has 13 amino acids. The DNA for the CDR3 is TGTGCCAGCAGTTCTACGGCTGCGGGTACGCAGTATTTT. This sequence encodes CASSSTAAGTQYF.

This clonotype was counted many times. The genes are TRBV29-1 and TRBJ2-7; D unclear. V lost 2 bases to trimming and J lost 2 bases, with 13 bases between them. The V gene's germline CDR1 is SQVTM and CDR2 ANQGSEA. The CDR3 has 14 amino acids. CDR3 protein: CSVESLESPYEQYF. As DNA, the CDR3 is TGCAGCGTTGAATCCCTGGAAAGTCCCTACGAGCAGTACTTC.

This clonotype occurred a few times. The chain joins TRBV7-2 to TRBJ2-5; D is tentatively TRBD1 or TRBD2 (5 bases each). The CDR3 extends over 13 amino acids. Germline loops: CDR1 SGHTA, CDR2 FQGNSA. V was pared by 8 bases and J by 5 bases, with 15 bases between. DNA for the CDR3: TGTGCCAGCCGGGGCCCTAAGGGGGAGACCCAGTACTTC. Protein: CASRGPKGETQYF.

There are a few counts of this clonotype. The chain recombines TRBV5-6 with TRBJ2-4; maybe TRBD2 (5 bases). Per germline, CDR1 SGHDT and CDR2 YYEEEE. V shed 2 bases and J shed 0 bases, with 9 bases lying between them. CDR3 length equals 15 residues. The CDR3 protein is CASSFLALAKNIQYF. The CDR3 nucleotides are TGTGCCAGCAGCTTCTTAGCGTTAGCCAAAAACATTCAGTACTTC. Full variable domain (remainder filled in from reference TRBV5-6 and TRBJ2-4): DAGVTQSPTHLIKTRGQQVTLRCSPKSGHDTVSWYQQALGQGPQFIFQYYEEEERQRGNFPDRFSGHQFPNYSSELNVNALLLGDSALYLCASSFLALAKNIQYFGAGTRLSVL.

The gene calls are TRBV7-2 and TRBJ2-3; 13 bases are a match to TRBD2. Trimming at V came to 3 bases and at J to 5 bases, leaving 5 bases not matched to a gene. There are 16 residues in the CDR3. Germline loops: CDR1 SGHTA, CDR2 FQGNSA. CDR3 coding DNA: TGTGCCAGCAGCTTTGGACTAGCGGGGGTTCGAGATACGCAGTATTTT. Protein sequence: CASSFGLAGVRDTQYF.

This clonotype appeared a single time. At one end, the junction sequence differs from germline, possibly due to a read error. The chain has TRBV10-3 and TRBJ2-3; D is perhaps TRBD1 (6 bases). The germline gives CDR1 ENHRY, CDR2 SYGVKD. This CDR3 spans 14 amino acids. The CDR3 sequence: CAISRGPGTDTQYF. CDR3 sequence (DNA): TGTGCCATCAGCAGGGGACCTGGCACAGACACGCAGTATTTT.

The CDR3 reads CASSQQGQGTEAFF. DNA of the CDR3: TGTGCCAGCAGCCAACAGGGGCAGGGAACTGAAGCTTTCTTT. The genes are TRBV7-9 and TRBJ1-1; TRBD1 agrees at 7 bases. Germline V gene lookup returns CDR1 SEHNR and CDR2 FQNEAQ (reference sequence). There are 14 residues in the CDR3. The V gene end was trimmed by 5 bases and the J gene end by 5 bases; junction bases not matched to a gene: 8.

The chain joins TRBV12-3 or TRBV12-4 to TRBJ2-4; D may be TRBD1 or TRBD2 (6 bases each). Judging by the DNA end, TRBJ2-5 fits better; the J call may be wrong. The CDR3 loop spans 14 amino acids. The CDR3 sequence is CASSLEGGIETQYF. CDR3 nucleotides: TGTGCCAGCAGTTTGGAGGGGGGTATTGAGACCCAGTACTTC.

This clonotype was picked up a small number of times. The genes are TRBV27 and TRBJ1-2; D unresolved. The germline V gene encodes CDR1 MNHEY and CDR2 SMNVEV (reference sequence). This CDR3 contains 15 residues. The germline V and J ends were trimmed by 5 bases and 0 bases, with 13 bases remaining between them. For the CDR3, the DNA is TGTGCCAGCAGTCCGAATAAAGAAGCTAACTATGGCTACACCTTC. It yields the protein CASSPNKEANYGYTF.

The V gene is TRBV9, the J gene TRBJ2-2; TRBD2 matches 7 bases. There are 15 residues in the CDR3. Germline CDR1 reads SGDLS; CDR2 reads YYNGEE. Trimming at V came to 4 bases and at J to 1 base, leaving 4 bases not matched to a gene. CDR3 sequence: CASSMSGVNTGELFF. The CDR3 coding sequence is TGTGCCAGCAGCATGAGCGGGGTGAACACCGGGGAGCTGTTTTTT.

This clonotype has ten or more counts. The chain is built from TRBV2 and TRBJ1-5; D gene uncertain. Trimming took off 6 bases at V and 2 bases at J, with 5 bases between the two ends. CDR3 length equals 12 residues. Germline CDR1 SNHLY, CDR2 FYNNEI. The CDR3 nucleotides are TGTGCCAGCAGGGGTGGCAATCAGCCCCAGCATTTT. Protein sequence: CASRGGNQPQHF.

The genes are TRBV5-8 and TRBJ1-2; 7 bases are a match to TRBD1. The CDR3 length is 14 residues. CDR1 and CDR2 (germline): SGHTS, YDEGEE. V shed 4 bases and J 4 bases; nucleotides not matched to a gene: 7. The chain's CDR3 is CASSVGQPGYGYTF. CDR3 coding DNA: TGTGCCAGCAGCGTGGGACAGCCCGGCTATGGCTACACCTTC.

This rearrangement joins TRBV18 to TRBJ1-1, with 7 nucleotides matching TRBD1. V shed 4 bases and J 1 base; nucleotides not matched to a gene: 3. This CDR3 contains 14 residues. In germline, CDR1 is KGHSH, CDR2 LQKENI. The CDR3 sequence: CASSRDSQNTEAFF. Written as DNA, the CDR3 is TGTGCCAGCTCACGGGACAGCCAGAACACTGAAGCTTTCTTT.

The CDR3 bases are TGTGCCAGCAGCCAAGGCCAGCTTGCTACCACAGATACGCAGTATTTT. Translation gives CASSQGQLATTDTQYF. The V and J genes are TRBV5-5 and TRBJ2-3; no definite D call. Germline V gene lookup returns CDR1 SGHKS and CDR2 YYEKEE (reference sequence). The CDR3 consists of 16 residues. Trimming took 4 bases from V and 2 from J, leaving 17 bases between them.

This clonotype was seen more than once but under ten times. The chain recombines TRBV7-2 with TRBJ2-3; TRBD2 matches 8 bases. Trimming cost V 5 bases and J 5 bases; bases outside gene matches: 6. This CDR3 contains 14 residues. Germline V gene sequence: CDR1 SGHTA, CDR2 FQGNSA. The CDR3 sequence is CASSQGLVVDTQYF. In DNA form, the CDR3 reads TGTGCCAGCAGCCAGGGACTAGTCGTAGATACGCAGTATTTT.

This chain's CDR3 is CASSYPGLAGGNNEQYF. CDR3 bases: TGTGCCAGCAGTTACCCGGGACTAGCGGGGGGAAACAATGAGCAGTACTTC. This sequence joins TRBV12-3 or TRBV12-4 and TRBJ2-7; the match to TRBD2 covers 15 bases. This CDR3 is 17 amino acids long. The V and J ends lost 4 bases and 7 bases, in that order; junction bases with no gene match: 11.